This TCR beta chain was documented in a study of blood T cell repertoires in COVID-19. Study-level background: T cells, B-cell-depleted T cells, or PBMCs provided the cDNA or gDNA that served as material.

TCRdb's copy holds only in-frame clones and misses some; the assay was immunoSEQ multiplex PCR. The sample lists around 200,000 clones, 86% occurring once. Individuals drawn from around 25 US areas were roughly 18 to 95 years old. Cohort assignment relied on participant-reported clinical history. Participants classified as exposed had met a COVID-19 case within 2 weeks before study entry. With V trimmed by 1 base and J by 3 bases, 4 bases remained unmatched. The length of the CDR3 is 16 residues. Germline V gene sequence: CDR1 LGHDT, CDR2 YNNKEL (reference sequence). The sequence was obtained from a woman in her 30s who had been exposed to COVID-19. The chain combines TRBV3-1 (or the pseudogene TRBV3-2) with TRBJ2-1; the match to TRBD2 covers 9 bases. What was sequenced was PBMCs or T cells enriched from blood (not recorded which). CDR3 amino acids: CASSQVVSGGYNEQFF. The CDR3 bases are TGTGCCAGCAGCCAAGTGGTTAGCGGGGGCTACAATGAGCAGTTCTTC.